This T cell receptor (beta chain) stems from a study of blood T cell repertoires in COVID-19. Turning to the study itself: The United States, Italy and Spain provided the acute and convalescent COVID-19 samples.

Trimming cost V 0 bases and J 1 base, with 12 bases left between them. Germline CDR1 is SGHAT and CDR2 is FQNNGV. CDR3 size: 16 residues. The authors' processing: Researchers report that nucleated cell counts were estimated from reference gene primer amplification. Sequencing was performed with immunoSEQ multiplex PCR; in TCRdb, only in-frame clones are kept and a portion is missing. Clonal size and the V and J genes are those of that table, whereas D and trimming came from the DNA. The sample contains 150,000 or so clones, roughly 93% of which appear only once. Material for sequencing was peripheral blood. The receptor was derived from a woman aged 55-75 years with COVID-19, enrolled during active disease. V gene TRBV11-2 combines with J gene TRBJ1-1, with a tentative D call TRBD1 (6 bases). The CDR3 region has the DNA TGTGCCAGCAGCTTAGAGTACGGGGGGCCGAACACTGAAGCTTTCTTT. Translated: CASSLEYGGPNTEAFF.